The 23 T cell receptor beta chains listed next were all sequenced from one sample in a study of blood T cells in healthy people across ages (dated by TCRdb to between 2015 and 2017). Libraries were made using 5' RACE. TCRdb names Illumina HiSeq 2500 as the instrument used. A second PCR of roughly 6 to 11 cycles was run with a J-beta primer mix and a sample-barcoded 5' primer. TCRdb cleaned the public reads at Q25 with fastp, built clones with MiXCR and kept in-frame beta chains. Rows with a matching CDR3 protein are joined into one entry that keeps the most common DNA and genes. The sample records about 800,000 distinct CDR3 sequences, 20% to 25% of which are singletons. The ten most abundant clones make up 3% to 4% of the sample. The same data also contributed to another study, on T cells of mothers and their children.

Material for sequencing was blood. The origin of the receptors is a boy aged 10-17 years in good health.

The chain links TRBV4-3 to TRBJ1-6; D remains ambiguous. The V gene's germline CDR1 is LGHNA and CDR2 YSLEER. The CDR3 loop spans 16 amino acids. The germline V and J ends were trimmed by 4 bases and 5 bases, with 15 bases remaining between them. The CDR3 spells CASSRGTLGDNSPLHF. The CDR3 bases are TGCGCCAGCAGCCGCGGCACACTTGGGGATAATTCACCCCTCCACTTT.

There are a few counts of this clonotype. The CDR3 nucleotides read TGTGCCAGCAGTTATCAGGGAGGGACTGAAGCTTTCTTT. Amino acid sequence: CASSYQGGTEAFF. This sequence joins TRBV6-6 and TRBJ1-1; a weak D match, TRBD1 (5 bases). The CDR3 runs 13 residues. V shed 3 bases and J shed 5 bases, with 10 bases lying between them. Germline V gene sequence: CDR1 MNHNY, CDR2 SVGAGI (reference sequence).

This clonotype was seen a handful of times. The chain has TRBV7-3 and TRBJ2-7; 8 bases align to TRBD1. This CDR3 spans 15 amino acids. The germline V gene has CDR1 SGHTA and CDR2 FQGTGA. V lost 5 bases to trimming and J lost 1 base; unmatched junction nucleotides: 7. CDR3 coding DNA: TGTGCCAGCAGCAGACAGGGGATGGGGTCCTACGAGCAGTACTTC. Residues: CASSRQGMGSYEQYF. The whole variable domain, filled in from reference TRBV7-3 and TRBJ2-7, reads GAGVSQTPSNKVTEKGKYVELRCDPISGHTALYWYRQSLGQGPEFLIYFQGTGAADDSGLPNDRFFAVRPEGSVSTLKIQRTERGDSAVYLCASSRQGMGSYEQYFGPGTRLTVT.

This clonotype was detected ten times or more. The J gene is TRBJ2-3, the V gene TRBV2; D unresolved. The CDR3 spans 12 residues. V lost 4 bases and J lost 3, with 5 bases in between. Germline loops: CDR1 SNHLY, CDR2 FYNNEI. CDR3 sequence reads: CASSGNTDTQYF. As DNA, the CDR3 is TGTGCCAGCAGTGGTAATACAGATACGCAGTATTTT.

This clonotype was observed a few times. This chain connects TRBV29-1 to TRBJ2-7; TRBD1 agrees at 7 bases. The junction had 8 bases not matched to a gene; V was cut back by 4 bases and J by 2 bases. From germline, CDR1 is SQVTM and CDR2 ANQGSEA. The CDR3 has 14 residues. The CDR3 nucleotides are TGCAGCGTTGTTCCCAGGGGGAAGACCTACGAGCAGTACTTC. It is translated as CSVVPRGKTYEQYF.

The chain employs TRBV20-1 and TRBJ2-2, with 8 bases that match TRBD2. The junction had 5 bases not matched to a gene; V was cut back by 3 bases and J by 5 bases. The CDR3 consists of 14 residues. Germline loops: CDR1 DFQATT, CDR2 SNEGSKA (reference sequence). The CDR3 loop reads CSARGGGRTGELFF. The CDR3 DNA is TGCAGTGCTAGGGGCGGGGGGAGAACCGGGGAGCTGTTTTTT.

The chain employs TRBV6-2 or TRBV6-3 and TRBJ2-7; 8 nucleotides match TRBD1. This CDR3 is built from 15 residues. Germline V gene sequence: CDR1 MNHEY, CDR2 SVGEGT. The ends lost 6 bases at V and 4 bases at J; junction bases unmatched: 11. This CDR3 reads CASRPTRTGLYEQYF. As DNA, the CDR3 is TGTGCCAGCAGACCTACTCGGACAGGGCTTTACGAGCAGTACTTC.

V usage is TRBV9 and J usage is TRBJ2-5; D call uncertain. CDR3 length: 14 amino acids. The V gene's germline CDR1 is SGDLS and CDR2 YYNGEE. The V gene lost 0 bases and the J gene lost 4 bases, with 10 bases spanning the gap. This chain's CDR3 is CASSVEGLRETQYF. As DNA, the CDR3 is TGTGCCAGCAGCGTAGAGGGATTGAGAGAGACCCAGTACTTC.

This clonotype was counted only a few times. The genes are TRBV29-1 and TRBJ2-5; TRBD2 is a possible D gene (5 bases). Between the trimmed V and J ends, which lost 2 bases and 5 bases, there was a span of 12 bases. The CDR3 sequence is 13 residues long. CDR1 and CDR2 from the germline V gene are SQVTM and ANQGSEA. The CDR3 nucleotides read TGCAGCGTTGAATCTTTCAGAGGGGAGACCCAGTACTTC. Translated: CSVESFRGETQYF.

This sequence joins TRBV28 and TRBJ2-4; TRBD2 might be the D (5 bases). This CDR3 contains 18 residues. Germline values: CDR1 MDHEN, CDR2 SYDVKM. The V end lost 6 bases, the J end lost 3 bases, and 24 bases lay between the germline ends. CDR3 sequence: CASSSLWSGKSGKNIQYF. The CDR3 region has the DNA TGTGCCAGCAGCAGTTTATGGTCCGGGAAGTCCGGCAAAAACATTCAGTACTTC.

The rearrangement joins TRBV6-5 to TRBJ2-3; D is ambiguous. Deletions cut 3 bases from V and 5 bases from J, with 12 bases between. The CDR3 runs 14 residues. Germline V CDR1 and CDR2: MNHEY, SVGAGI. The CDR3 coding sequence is TGTGCCAGCAGTTATGTCCTAGGTGGAGATACGCAGTATTTT. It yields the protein CASSYVLGGDTQYF.

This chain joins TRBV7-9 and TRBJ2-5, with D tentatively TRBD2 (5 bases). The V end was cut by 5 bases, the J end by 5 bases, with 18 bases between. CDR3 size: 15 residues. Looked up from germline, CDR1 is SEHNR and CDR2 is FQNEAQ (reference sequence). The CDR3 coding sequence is TGTGCCAGCAGCCCGAGATTGGAGGCTCGGGAGACCCAGTACTTC. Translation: CASSPRLEARETQYF.

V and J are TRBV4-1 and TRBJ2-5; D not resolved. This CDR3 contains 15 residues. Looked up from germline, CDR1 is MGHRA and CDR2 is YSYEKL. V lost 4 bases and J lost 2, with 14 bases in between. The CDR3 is CASSPPGVTQETQYF. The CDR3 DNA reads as TGCGCCAGCAGCCCACCTGGGGTTACGCAAGAGACCCAGTACTTC.

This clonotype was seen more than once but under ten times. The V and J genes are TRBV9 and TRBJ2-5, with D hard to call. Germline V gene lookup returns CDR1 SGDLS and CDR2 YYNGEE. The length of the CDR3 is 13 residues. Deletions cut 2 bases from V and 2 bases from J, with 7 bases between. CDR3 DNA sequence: TGTGCCAGCAGCGTTCGGGCACAAGAGACCCAGTACTTC. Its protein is CASSVRAQETQYF.

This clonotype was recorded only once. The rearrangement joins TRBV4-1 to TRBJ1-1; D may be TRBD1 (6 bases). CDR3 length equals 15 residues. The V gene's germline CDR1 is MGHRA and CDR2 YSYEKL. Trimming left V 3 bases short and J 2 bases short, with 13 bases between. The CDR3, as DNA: TGCGCCAGCAGCCACCCGGACAGCTTTAACACTGAAGCTTTCTTT. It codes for CASSHPDSFNTEAFF.

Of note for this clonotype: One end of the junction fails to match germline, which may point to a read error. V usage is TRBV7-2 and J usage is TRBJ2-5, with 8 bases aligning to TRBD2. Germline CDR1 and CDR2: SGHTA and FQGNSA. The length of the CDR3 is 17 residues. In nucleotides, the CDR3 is TGTGCCAGCAGCTTAAACTCTTGGTCGGGAGGGCAAGCGACCCAGTACTTC. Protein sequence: CASSLNSWSGGQATQYF.

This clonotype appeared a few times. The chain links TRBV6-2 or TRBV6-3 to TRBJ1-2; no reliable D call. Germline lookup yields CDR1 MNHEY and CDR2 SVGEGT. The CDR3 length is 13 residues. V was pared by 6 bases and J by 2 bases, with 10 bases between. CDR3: CASSPVGNYGYTF. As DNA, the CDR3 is TGTGCCAGCAGCCCGGTGGGGAACTATGGCTACACCTTC.

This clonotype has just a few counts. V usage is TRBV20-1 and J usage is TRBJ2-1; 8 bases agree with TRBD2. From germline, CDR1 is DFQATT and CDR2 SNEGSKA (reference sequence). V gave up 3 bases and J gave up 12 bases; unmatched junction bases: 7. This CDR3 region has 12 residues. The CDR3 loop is CSARTLAGSQFF. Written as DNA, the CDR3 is TGCAGTGCTAGGACATTAGCGGGATCGCAGTTCTTC.

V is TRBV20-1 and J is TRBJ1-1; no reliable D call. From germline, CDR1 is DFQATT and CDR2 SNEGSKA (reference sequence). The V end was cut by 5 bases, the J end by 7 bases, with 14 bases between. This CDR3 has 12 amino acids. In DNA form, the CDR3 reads TGCAGTGCTCAGTTCCCTACCAATGAAGCTTTCTTT. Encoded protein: CSAQFPTNEAFF.

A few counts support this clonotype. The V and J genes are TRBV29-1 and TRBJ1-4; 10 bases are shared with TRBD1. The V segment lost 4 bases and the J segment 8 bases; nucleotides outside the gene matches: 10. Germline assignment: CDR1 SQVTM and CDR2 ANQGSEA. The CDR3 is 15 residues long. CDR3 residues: CSVVEVDRGEEKLFF. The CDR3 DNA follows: TGCAGCGTTGTAGAAGTGGACAGGGGGGAGGAAAAACTGTTTTTT.

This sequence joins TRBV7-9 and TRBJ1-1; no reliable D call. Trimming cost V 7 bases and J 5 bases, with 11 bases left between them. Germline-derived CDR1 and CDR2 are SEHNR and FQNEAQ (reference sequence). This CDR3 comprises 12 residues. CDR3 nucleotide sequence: TGTGCCAGCACCCAGTTGAGGACTGAAGCTTTCTTT. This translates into CASTQLRTEAFF.

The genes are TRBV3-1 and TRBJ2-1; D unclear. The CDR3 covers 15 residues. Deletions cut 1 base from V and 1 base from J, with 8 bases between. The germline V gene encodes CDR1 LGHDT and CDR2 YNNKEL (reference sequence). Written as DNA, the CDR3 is TGTGCCAGCAGCCAAGTCCTAGGGTCCTACAATGAGCAGTTCTTC. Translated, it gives CASSQVLGSYNEQFF.

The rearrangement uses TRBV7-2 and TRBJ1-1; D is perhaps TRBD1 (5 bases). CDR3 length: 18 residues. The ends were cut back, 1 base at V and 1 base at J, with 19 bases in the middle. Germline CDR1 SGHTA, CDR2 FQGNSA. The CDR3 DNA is TGTGCCAGCAGCTTAGTCGGGGCGTGGGTATTAGGGAACACTGAAGCTTTCTTT. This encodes CASSLVGAWVLGNTEAFF.